This T cell receptor beta chain stems from a study of shared clonotypes between healthy human individuals. General study points: Richness estimates generally favored naive over memory subsets. When compared with the clonotypes that were shared by all four sorted-subset donors, the non-shared clonotypes turned out to have lower generation probabilities. In a handful of donors, around 5% of naive CD4 clonotypes appeared in common.

The naive CD8 subset, CD45RO-negative cells positively selected for CCR7, excluded terminally differentiated effector memory CD45RA+ cells. The germline V gene has CDR1 SGHVS and CDR2 FQNEAQ. This CDR3 comprises 16 residues. V trimming: 2 bases; J trimming: 4 bases; junction bases outside the gene matches: 7. Worth noting for this clone: Antigen: not known.

Clones were read by immunoSEQ multiplex PCR, and TCRdb kept only the in-frame ones, dropping some. Among over 750,000 clones listed, just over 95% were seen once. The clonotype was recovered from a man between 25 and 39 years old in good health. The chain has TRBV7-8 and TRBJ1-5; 8 bases align to TRBD1. The sequenced sample consisted of naive CD8+ T cells sorted from blood. The CDR3 DNA follows: TGTGCCAGCAGCTTAAACGGACAGGGCGGGAATCAGCCCCAGCATTTT. This translates into CASSLNGQGGNQPQHF. Using reference TRBV7-8 and TRBJ1-5 for the parts outside the CDR3, the full variable domain is GAGVSQSPRYKVAKRGQDVALRCDPISGHVSLFWYQQALGQGPEFLTYFQNEAQLDKSGLPSDRFFAERPEGSVSTLKIQRTQQEDSAVYLCASSLNGQGGNQPQHFGDGTRLSIL.